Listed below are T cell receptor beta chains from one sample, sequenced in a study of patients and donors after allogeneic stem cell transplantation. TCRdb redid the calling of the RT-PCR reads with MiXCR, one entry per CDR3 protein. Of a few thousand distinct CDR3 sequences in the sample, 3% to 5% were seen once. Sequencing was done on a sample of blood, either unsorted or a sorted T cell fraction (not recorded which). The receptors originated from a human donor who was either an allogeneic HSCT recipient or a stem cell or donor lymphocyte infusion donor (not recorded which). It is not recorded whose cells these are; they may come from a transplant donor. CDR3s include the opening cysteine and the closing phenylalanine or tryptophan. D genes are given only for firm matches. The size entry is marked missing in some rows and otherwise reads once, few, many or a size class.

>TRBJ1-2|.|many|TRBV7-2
CASSLDRDYDYGYTF
TGTGCCAGCAGCTTAGACAGGGATTACGACTATGGCTACACCTTC
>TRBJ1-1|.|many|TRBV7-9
CASSLGQHTEAFF
TGTGCCAGCAGCTTAGGGCAGCACACTGAAGCTTTCTTT
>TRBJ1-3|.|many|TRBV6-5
CASSRGTTNSGNTIYF
TGTGCCAGCAGTAGAGGGACAACAAACTCTGGAAACACCATATATTTT
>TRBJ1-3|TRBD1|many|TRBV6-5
CASSYGTGGNLGGNTIYF
TGTGCCAGCAGTTATGGGACAGGGGGCAATCTGGGAGGAAACACCATATATTTT
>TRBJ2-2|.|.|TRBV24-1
CATSDSMTGELFF
TGTGCCACCAGTGACTCCATGACCGGGGAGCTGTTTTTT
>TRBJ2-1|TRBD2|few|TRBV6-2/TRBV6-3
CASSQRGTANEQFF
TGTGCCAGCAGTCAGCGGGGGACGGCCAATGAGCAGTTCTTC
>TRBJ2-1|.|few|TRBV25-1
CASSDRRSSYNEQFF
TGTGCCAGCAGTGACAGGAGGAGCTCCTACAATGAGCAGTTCTTC
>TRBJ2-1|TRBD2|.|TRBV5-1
CASSQTFTSGAQGNEQFF
TGCGCCAGCAGCCAAACTTTCACTAGCGGGGCCCAGGGGAATGAGCAGTTCTTC
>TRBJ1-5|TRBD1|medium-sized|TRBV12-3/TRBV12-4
CASSFTGTGVGNQPQHF
TGTGCCAGCAGTTTCACCGGGACAGGGGTGGGCAATCAGCCCCAGCATTTT
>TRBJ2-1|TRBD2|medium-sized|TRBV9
CASSSRTSVTANEQFF
TGTGCCAGCAGCTCGCGGACTAGCGTGACTGCAAATGAGCAGTTCTTC